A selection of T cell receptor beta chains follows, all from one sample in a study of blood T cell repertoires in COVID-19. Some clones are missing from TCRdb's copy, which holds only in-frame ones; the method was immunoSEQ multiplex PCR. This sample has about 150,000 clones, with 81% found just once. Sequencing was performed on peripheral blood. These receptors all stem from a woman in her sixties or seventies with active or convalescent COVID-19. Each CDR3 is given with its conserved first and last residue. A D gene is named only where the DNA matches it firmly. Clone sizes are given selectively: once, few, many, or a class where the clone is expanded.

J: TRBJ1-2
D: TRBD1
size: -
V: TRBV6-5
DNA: TGTGCCAGCAGCACTACAGGGGACTATGGCTACACCTTC
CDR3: CASSTTGDYGYTF

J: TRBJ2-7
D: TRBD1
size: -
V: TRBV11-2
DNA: TGTGCCAGCAGCTTAGGCTGGGACAGTACCTACGAGCAGTACTTC
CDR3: CASSLGWDSTYEQYF

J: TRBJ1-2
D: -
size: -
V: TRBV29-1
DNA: TGCAGCGTTCTCGCTACGGGGGGATTCGGCTACACCTTC
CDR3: CSVLATGGFGYTF

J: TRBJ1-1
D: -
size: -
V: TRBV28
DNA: TGTGCCGGAACGACCCTAGGGAACACTGAAGCTTTCTTT
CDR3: CAGTTLGNTEAFF

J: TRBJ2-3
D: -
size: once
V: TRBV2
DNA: TGTGCCAGCAGTGAAGCAGTATCCTATACAGATACGCAGTATTTT
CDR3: CASSEAVSYTDTQYF

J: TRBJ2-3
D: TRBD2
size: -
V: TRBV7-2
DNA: TGTGCCAGCAGCTATAGCGGGGGGAAAACAGATACGCAGTATTTT
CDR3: CASSYSGGKTDTQYF

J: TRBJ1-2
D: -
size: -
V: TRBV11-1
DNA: TGTGCCAGCAGCTTAGCATCAGACCCTAGGTATGGCTACACCTTC
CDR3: CASSLASDPRYGYTF

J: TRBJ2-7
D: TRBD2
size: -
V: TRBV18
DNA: TGTGCCAGCGCTAGCCAGGGACTACCCTTCTACGAGCAGTACTTC
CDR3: CASASQGLPFYEQYF

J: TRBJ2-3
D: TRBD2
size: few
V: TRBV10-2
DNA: TGCGCCAGCACTGAGACTAGCGGGGATACTAGCACAGATACGCAGTATTTT
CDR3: CASTETSGDTSTDTQYF

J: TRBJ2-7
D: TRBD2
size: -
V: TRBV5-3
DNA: TGTGCCAGAACCCAGCGGGAGGTCTCCTACGAGCAGTACTTC
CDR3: CARTQREVSYEQYF

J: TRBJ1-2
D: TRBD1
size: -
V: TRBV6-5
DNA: TGTGCCAGCACCGAGGGGGTGAGGGGGCCTGGCTACACCTTC
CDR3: CASTEGVRGPGYTF

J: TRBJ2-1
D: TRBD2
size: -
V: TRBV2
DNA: TGTGCCAGCAGAACTAGCGGGGGGCCCTACAATGAGCAGTTCTTC
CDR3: CASRTSGGPYNEQFF

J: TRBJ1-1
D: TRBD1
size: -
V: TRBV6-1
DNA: TGTGCCAGCAGTGAAGCGGGAAAGGGGGCGAAGAACACTGAAGCTTTCTTT
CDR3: CASSEAGKGAKNTEAFF

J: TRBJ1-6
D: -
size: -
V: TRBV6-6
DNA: TGTGCCAGCAGTTACTCTTACCAGGGTCGGGATTCACCCCTCCACTTT
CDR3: CASSYSYQGRDSPLHF

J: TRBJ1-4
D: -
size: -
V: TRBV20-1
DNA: TGCAGTGTCCATCCCCACATGAAGTCTTTT
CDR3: CSVHPHMKSF

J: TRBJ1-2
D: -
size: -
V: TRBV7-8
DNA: TGTGCCAGCAGCTTACACAGGGACACACCGGACCTTTATGGCTACACCTTC
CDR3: CASSLHRDTPDLYGYTF

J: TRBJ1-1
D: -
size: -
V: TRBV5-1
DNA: TGCGCCAGCAGCTTGGACAGGGCCCAGGGGGAAGCTTTCTTT
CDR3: CASSLDRAQGEAFF

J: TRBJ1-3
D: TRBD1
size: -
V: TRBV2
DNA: TGTGCCAGCGGACGACAGGGCCTCTCTGGAAACACCATATATTTT
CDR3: CASGRQGLSGNTIYF

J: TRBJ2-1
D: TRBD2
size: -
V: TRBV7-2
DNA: TGTGCCAGCAGCTTAGAGGCTAGCGGTTACAATGAGCAGTTCTTC
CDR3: CASSLEASGYNEQFF

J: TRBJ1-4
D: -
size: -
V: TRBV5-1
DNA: TGCGCCAGCAGCTTTGGGCAGGGAAATGAAAAACTGTTTTTT
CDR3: CASSFGQGNEKLFF

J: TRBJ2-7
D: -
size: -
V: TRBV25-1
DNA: TGTGCCAGCAGTACCAACGTTGACACCTACGAGCAGTACTTC
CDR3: CASSTNVDTYEQYF

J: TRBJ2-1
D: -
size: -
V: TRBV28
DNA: TGTGCCAGCAGTTTGCTAGTTGACAATGAGCAGTTCTTC
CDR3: CASSLLVDNEQFF

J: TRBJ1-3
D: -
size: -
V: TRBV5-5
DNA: TGTGCCAGCAGCCCCCGCCCGACAGTTTTCTCTGGAAACACCATATATTTT
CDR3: CASSPRPTVFSGNTIYF

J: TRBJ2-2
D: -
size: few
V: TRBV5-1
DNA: TGCGCCAGCAGCCTGGGACTGAACACCGGGGAGCTGTTTTTT
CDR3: CASSLGLNTGELFF

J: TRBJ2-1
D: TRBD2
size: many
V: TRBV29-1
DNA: TGCAGCGGAACACTAGCGGGAGGAGCACACAATGAGCAGTTCTTC
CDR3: CSGTLAGGAHNEQFF

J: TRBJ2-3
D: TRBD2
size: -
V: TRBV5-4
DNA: TGTGCCAGCAGCTTGGAAAGCGGGGGTTTCACAGATACGCAGTATTTT
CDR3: CASSLESGGFTDTQYF

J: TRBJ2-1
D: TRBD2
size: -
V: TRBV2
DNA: TGTGCCAGCAGGCAAACGGGACTAGGAAACTACAATGAGCAGTTCTTC
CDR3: CASRQTGLGNYNEQFF

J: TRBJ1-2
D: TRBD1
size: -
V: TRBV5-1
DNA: TGCGCCAGCAGCTTGGATGGGACAGATAACTATGGCTACACCTTC
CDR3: CASSLDGTDNYGYTF

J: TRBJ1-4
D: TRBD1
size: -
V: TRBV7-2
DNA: TGTGCCAGCAGCTTCGATGGACAGGGGAATGAAAAACTGTTTTTT
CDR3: CASSFDGQGNEKLFF

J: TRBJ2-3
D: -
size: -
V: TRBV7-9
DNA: TGTGCCAGCAGCCCACAGCCCCCAGGAATCTTAACAGATACGCAGTATTTT
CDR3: CASSPQPPGILTDTQYF

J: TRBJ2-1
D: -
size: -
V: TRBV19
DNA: TGTGCCAGTAGCTTGGAGAGAGGGGGGGTCATTTTCTCCTACAATGAGCAGTTCTTC
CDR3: CASSLERGGVIFSYNEQFF

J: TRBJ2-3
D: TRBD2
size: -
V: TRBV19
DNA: TGTGCCAGTAAGGGACTAGCGGCTTTTAGCACAGATACGCAGTATTTT
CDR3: CASKGLAAFSTDTQYF

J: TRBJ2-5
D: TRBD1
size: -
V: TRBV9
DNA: TGTGCCAGCAGCCCTCGGACAGGGGGAGAGACCCAGTACTTC
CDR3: CASSPRTGGETQYF

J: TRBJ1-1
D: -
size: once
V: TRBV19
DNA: TGTGCCAGTAGTATTAGGGGGTTCATGAACACTGAAGCTTTCTTT
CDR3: CASSIRGFMNTEAFF

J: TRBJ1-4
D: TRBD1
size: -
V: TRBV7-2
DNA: TGTGCCAGCAGCTTAGCGAGGACAGGGTATAGAACTAATGAAAAACTGTTTTTT
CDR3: CASSLARTGYRTNEKLFF

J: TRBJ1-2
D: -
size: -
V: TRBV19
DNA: TGTGCCAGTAGGCAACGGGGGATGGACTATGGCTACACCTTC
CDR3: CASRQRGMDYGYTF

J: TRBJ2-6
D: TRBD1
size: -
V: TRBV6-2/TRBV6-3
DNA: TGTGCCAGCAGCCCTACACTACCGACAGGGGTGTCTGGGGCCAACGTCCTGACTTTC
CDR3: CASSPTLPTGVSGANVLTF

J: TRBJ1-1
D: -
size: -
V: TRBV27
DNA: TGTGCCAGCAGCAAGAAGGGGCCGGGAGGTGGCACTGAAGCTTTCTTT
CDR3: CASSKKGPGGGTEAFF

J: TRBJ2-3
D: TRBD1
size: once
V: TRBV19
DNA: TGTGCCAGTAGTGGACAGGGGCGGAACACAGATACGCAGTATTTT
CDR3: CASSGQGRNTDTQYF

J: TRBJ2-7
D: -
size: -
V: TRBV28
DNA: TGTGCCAGCAGTTTTCTTGTCGCCTACGAGCAGTACTTC
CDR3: CASSFLVAYEQYF

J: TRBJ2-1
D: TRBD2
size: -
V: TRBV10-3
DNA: TGTGCCATCAGAGCGGGACTAGCGGGAAATGAGCAGTTCTTC
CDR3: CAIRAGLAGNEQFF

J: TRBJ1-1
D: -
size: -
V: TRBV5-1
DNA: TGCGCCAGCAGACTGGGGGGTACTGAAGCTTTCTTT
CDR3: CASRLGGTEAFF

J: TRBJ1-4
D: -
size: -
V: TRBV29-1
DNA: TGCAGCGCTTCTACGGGGGAAAAACTGTTTTTT
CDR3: CSASTGEKLFF

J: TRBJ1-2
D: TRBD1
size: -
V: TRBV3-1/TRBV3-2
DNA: TGTGCCAGCAGCCAAACAGACAGGGGTGGGGGCTACACCTTC
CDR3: CASSQTDRGGGYTF

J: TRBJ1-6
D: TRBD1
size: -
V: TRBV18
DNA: TGTGCCAGCTCTGAGGCGGGACAGAATAATTCACCCCTCCACTTT
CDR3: CASSEAGQNNSPLHF

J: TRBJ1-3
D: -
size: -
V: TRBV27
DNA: TGTGCCAGCAGTTCACGAAGGACAGCTGGAAACACCATATATTTT
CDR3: CASSSRRTAGNTIYF

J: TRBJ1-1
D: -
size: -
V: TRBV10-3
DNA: TGTGCCATCAGTGTACAGGGGAACACTGAAGCTTTCTTT
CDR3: CAISVQGNTEAFF

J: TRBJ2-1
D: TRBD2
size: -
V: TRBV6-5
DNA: TGTGCCAGCAGACCCTCTAGCGGGAGGGCCGATGAGCAGTTCTTC
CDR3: CASRPSSGRADEQFF

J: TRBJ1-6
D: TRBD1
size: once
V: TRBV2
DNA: TGTGCCAGCATTAGACAGGGGGAAAATTCACCCCTCCACTTT
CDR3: CASIRQGENSPLHF

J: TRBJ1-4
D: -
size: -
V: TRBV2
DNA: TGTGCCAGCAACAGGGTGCCTAATGAAAAACTGTTTTTT
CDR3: CASNRVPNEKLFF